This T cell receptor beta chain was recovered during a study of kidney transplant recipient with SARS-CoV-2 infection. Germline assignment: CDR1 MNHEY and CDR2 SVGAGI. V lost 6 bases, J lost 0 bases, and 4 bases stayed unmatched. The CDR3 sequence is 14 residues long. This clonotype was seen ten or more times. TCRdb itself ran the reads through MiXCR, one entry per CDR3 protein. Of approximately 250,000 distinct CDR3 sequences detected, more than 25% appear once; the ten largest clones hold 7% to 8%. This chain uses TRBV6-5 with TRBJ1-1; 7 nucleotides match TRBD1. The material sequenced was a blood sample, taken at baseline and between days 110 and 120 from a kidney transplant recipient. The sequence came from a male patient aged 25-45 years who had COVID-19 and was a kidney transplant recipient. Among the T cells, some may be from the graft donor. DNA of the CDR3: TGTGCCAGCAGGGGGACAGATATGAACACTGAAGCTTTCTTT. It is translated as CASRGTDMNTEAFF.